Each of the 19 T cell receptor beta chains below was sequenced from the same sample in a study of T cells in localized non-small cell lung cancer (dated by TCRdb to 2018 to 2021). Library construction relied on the immunoSEQ multiplex PCR assay. TCRdb carries this immuneACCESS record with in-frame sequences only. Its versions omit some clonotypes, under half of them owing to an unresolved V gene in the studies checked, with the rest unexplained. The sample includes some 52,000 clones, with around 86% observed a single time. The ten largest clones add up to 15% to 20% of the sample. Sequencing was performed on peripheral blood, taken before any cancer treatment. Source of these receptors: an older male donor with stage III squamous cell lung carcinoma.

The rearrangement joins TRBV7-2 to TRBJ1-4, with D maybe TRBD1 (6 bases). Germline values: CDR1 SGHTA, CDR2 FQGNSA. This CDR3 has 14 residues. Between the trimmed V and J ends, which lost 5 bases and 5 bases, there was a span of 12 bases. CDR3 protein: CASSPDSNNEKLFF. Written as DNA, the CDR3 is TGTGCCAGCAGCCCGGACAGCAACAATGAAAAACTGTTTTTT.

This chain uses TRBV7-2 with TRBJ1-2; 7 nucleotides line up with TRBD1. J lost 4 bases, V lost 6 bases, and 5 bases had no gene match. Per the germline V gene, CDR1 is SGHTA and CDR2 is FQGNSA. The CDR3 runs 13 residues. DNA for the CDR3: TGTGCCAGCAGGCTGGACAGGCGCTATGGCTACACCTTC. It encodes CASRLDRRYGYTF.

V is TRBV5-1 and J is TRBJ1-3; D call uncertain. CDR3 length equals 14 residues. Germline lookup yields CDR1 SGHRS and CDR2 YFSETQ. V was cut by 0 bases and J by 0 bases, with 4 bases left in between. CDR3 sequence reads: CASSLDSSGNTIYF. The CDR3 coding sequence is TGCGCCAGCAGCTTGGACAGCTCTGGAAACACCATATATTTT.

This chain connects TRBV5-1 to TRBJ2-7; 8 bases are shared with TRBD1. Per the germline V gene, CDR1 is SGHRS and CDR2 is YFSETQ. Germline trimming cut 4 bases from V and 1 base from J; bases unmatched to any gene: 4. The CDR3 runs 14 residues. The CDR3 loop reads CASSKDRASYEQYF. Written as DNA, the CDR3 is TGCGCCAGCAGCAAGGACAGGGCATCCTACGAGCAGTACTTC.

The chain employs TRBV5-3 and TRBJ1-5; D unclear. TRBV5-3 is reported as an ORF; its role is uncertain. The CDR3 totals 16 residues. The V gene lost 5 bases and the J gene lost 1 base, with 16 bases spanning the gap. For the CDR3, the DNA is TGTGCCAGAAGTATCCGAGCGCACACAAGCAATCAGCCCCAGCATTTT. Its translation is CARSIRAHTSNQPQHF.

The chain recombines TRBV11-2 with TRBJ1-2; D not certain. Germline CDR1 and CDR2: SGHAT and FQNNGV. The length of the CDR3 is 14 residues. With 2 bases removed from V and 2 bases from J, the gap between germline ends came to 9 bases. CDR3 amino acids: CASSLSSGNYGYTF. For the CDR3, the DNA is TGTGCCAGCAGCTTAAGTAGTGGAAACTATGGCTACACCTTC.

V and J are TRBV5-1 and TRBJ2-7; 11 positions match TRBD2. Trimming took 4 bases from V and 0 from J; bases not matched to a gene: 3. This CDR3 has 15 amino acids. The germline CDR1 and CDR2 sequences are SGHRS and YFSETQ. Here the CDR3 reads CASSLLAGVSYEQYF. The CDR3 nucleotides are TGCGCCAGCAGCCTACTAGCGGGGGTCTCCTACGAGCAGTACTTC.

The gene calls are TRBV9 and TRBJ1-2, with no clear D. Trimming left V 0 bases short and J 8 bases short, with 17 bases between. Germline CDR1 is SGDLS and CDR2 is YYNGEE. This CDR3 has 15 amino acids. The CDR3: CASSVGKGLGYGYTF. The CDR3 nucleotides read TGTGCCAGCAGCGTAGGAAAAGGGTTGGGTTACGGCTACACCTTC.

The J gene is TRBJ2-3, the V gene TRBV5-5; D call uncertain. This CDR3 contains 13 residues. The V gene lost 4 bases and the J gene lost 1 base, with 7 bases spanning the gap. Germline V gene lookup returns CDR1 SGHKS and CDR2 YYEKEE (reference sequence). CDR3 sequence reads: CASSTRGTDTQYF. The CDR3 coding sequence is TGTGCCAGCAGCACGCGTGGCACAGATACGCAGTATTTT. The variable domain in full, completed from reference TRBV5-5 and TRBJ2-3, reads DAGVTQSPTHLIKTRGQQVTLRCSPISGHKSVSWYQQVLGQGPQFIFQYYEKEERGRGNFPDRFSARQFPNYSSELNVNALLLGDSALYLCASSTRGTDTQYFGPGTRLTVL.

The chain combines TRBV6-6 with TRBJ1-2, with a possible D match to TRBD1 (5 bases). Germline V gene data show CDR1 as MNHNY and CDR2 as SVGAGI (reference sequence). This CDR3 spans 13 amino acids. Trimming removed 2 bases from V and 6 bases from J, with 10 bases in between. DNA of the CDR3: TGTGCCAGCAGTTACAGGGGTTTTGATGGCTACACCTTC. Protein: CASSYRGFDGYTF.

The chain employs TRBV18 and TRBJ2-1; no firm D call. CDR1 is KGHSH, CDR2 LQKENI, per germline. The V and J ends lost 4 bases and 0 bases respectively, with 10 bases between them. The CDR3 has 15 amino acids. The CDR3 sequence is CASSRLSVSYNEQFF. As DNA, the CDR3 is TGTGCCAGCTCACGACTCTCGGTCTCCTACAATGAGCAGTTCTTC.

CDR3 DNA: TGTGCCAGCAGCTTGGTGGCTGTCAGTAACTATGGCTACACCTTC. Protein sequence: CASSLVAVSNYGYTF. The chain joins TRBV5-6 to TRBJ1-2, with no clear D. CDR1 SGHDT and CDR2 YYEEEE come from the germline V gene. This CDR3 is built from 15 residues. The V end lost 0 bases, the J end lost 1 base, and 10 bases lay between the germline ends.

The genes are TRBV10-2 and TRBJ2-5; the D gene is possibly TRBD2 (6 bases). This CDR3 is built from 14 residues. From germline, CDR1 is WSHSY and CDR2 SAAADI. V lost 5 bases and J 5 bases, leaving 15 bases between the germline ends. DNA for the CDR3: TGCGCCAGCAGTACCCGGGACTCAGGGGAGACCCAGTACTTC. Translated: CASSTRDSGETQYF.

V gene TRBV6-5 combines with J gene TRBJ1-4; no reliable D call. The germline V gene has CDR1 MNHEY and CDR2 SVGAGI. Trimming removed 6 bases at V and 5 bases at J, with 4 bases between. The CDR3 extends over 11 amino acids. In nucleotides, the CDR3 is TGTGCCAGCAGGGAAAATGAAAAACTGTTTTTT. Protein product: CASRENEKLFF.

CDR3 DNA sequence: TGCGCCAGCAGCTTGACCGTCCAAGAGACCCAGTACTTC. Amino acid sequence: CASSLTVQETQYF. J is TRBJ2-5 and V is TRBV5-1; D call uncertain. CDR1 is SGHRS, CDR2 YFSETQ, per germline. With 1 base removed from V and 1 base from J, the gap between germline ends came to 5 bases. The CDR3 is 13 amino acids.

The rearrangement uses TRBV5-1 and TRBJ1-5; D is possibly TRBD1 (6 bases). V lost 2 bases, J lost 2 bases, and 11 bases lay in between. CDR3 size: 15 residues. CDR1 SGHRS and CDR2 YFSETQ come from the germline V gene. The CDR3 spells CASSFSAGGNQPQHF. DNA for the CDR3: TGCGCCAGCAGCTTTTCGGCAGGGGGCAATCAGCCCCAGCATTTT.

The J gene is TRBJ2-7, the V gene TRBV18; D may be TRBD1 (5 bases). CDR3 length: 17 amino acids. Germline-derived CDR1 and CDR2 are KGHSH and LQKENI. Trimming stripped 4 bases from V and 1 base from J, with 20 bases between. DNA for the CDR3: TGTGCCAGCTCACGCAAGACAGCTCTCAGCAGTTCCTACGAGCAGTACTTC. It codes for CASSRKTALSSSYEQYF.

The sample holds a few counts of this clone. This chain joins TRBV7-9 and TRBJ2-3; TRBD1 might be the D (6 bases). This CDR3 has 16 amino acids. Germline-derived CDR1 and CDR2 are SEHNR and FQNEAQ (reference sequence). V was cut by 5 bases and J by 6 bases, with 21 bases left in between. The CDR3: CASSPTTGTRGDTQYF. The CDR3 DNA is TGTGCCAGCAGCCCAACCACCGGGACCAGGGGCGATACGCAGTATTTT.

The chain recombines TRBV2 with TRBJ1-1; no reliable D call. The V end was cut by 3 bases, the J end by 6 bases, with 11 bases between. Germline CDR1 is SNHLY and CDR2 is FYNNEI. The CDR3 has 13 residues. In DNA form, the CDR3 reads TGTGCCAGCAGTGACTGGCGGTCCGCTGAAGCTTTCTTT. The encoded protein is CASSDWRSAEAFF.